A selection of T cell receptor beta chains follows, all from one sample in a study of cytotoxic CD8 clonotypes in ibrutinib-treated CLL. The assay was immunoSEQ multiplex PCR, and TCRdb's table has in-frame clones only and misses some. The sample lists approximately 200,000 clones, 72% occurring once. Here the sequenced sample was PBMCs, taken after 24 months of ibrutinib treatment. Receptor source: a human donor with chronic lymphocytic leukemia. CDR3s include the opening cysteine and the closing phenylalanine or tryptophan. Fields, in order: J gene, clone size, V gene, D gene, CDR3 length, CDR3 DNA, CDR3 protein. The D gene is left open where the match is weak. Only some rows state a clone size, as once, few, many or a class for expanded clones.

J gene: TRBJ2-7
clone size: NA
V gene: TRBV6-1
D gene: NA
CDR3 length: 13
CDR3 DNA: TGTGCCAGCACTTTCGGGGCTCGATACGAGCAGTACTTC
CDR3 protein: CASTFGARYEQYF

J gene: TRBJ2-7
clone size: NA
V gene: TRBV6-6
D gene: NA
CDR3 length: 15
CDR3 DNA: TGTGCCAGCAGTTACATCTGGGCAGGGTCTTACGAGCAGTACTTC
CDR3 protein: CASSYIWAGSYEQYF

J gene: TRBJ2-3
clone size: NA
V gene: TRBV7-2
D gene: TRBD2
CDR3 length: 17
CDR3 DNA: TGTGCCAGCAGCTCCATCCTGAGCGGGAGAGCCACAGATACGCAGTATTTT
CDR3 protein: CASSSILSGRATDTQYF

J gene: TRBJ2-1
clone size: NA
V gene: TRBV28
D gene: NA
CDR3 length: 16
CDR3 DNA: TGTGCCAGCAGCCAAATCGGGTGGGGATCCTACAATGAGCAGTTCTTC
CDR3 protein: CASSQIGWGSYNEQFF

J gene: TRBJ2-6
clone size: NA
V gene: TRBV15
D gene: NA
CDR3 length: 16
CDR3 DNA: TGTGCCACCAGCAGAGTTGGCCCCTCTGGGGCCAACGTCCTGACTTTC
CDR3 protein: CATSRVGPSGANVLTF

J gene: TRBJ1-1
clone size: NA
V gene: TRBV18
D gene: TRBD1
CDR3 length: 15
CDR3 DNA: TGTGCCAGCTCACCGTGGCAGGGGGCGGGCACTGAAGCTTTCTTT
CDR3 protein: CASSPWQGAGTEAFF

J gene: TRBJ1-2
clone size: NA
V gene: TRBV28
D gene: NA
CDR3 length: 15
CDR3 DNA: TGTGCCAGCAGTTTATGGGAGGATCCAAACTATGGCTACACCTTC
CDR3 protein: CASSLWEDPNYGYTF

J gene: TRBJ2-7
clone size: NA
V gene: TRBV10-3
D gene: NA
CDR3 length: 13
CDR3 DNA: TGTGCCATCACTAGGTCAGGATCCTACGAGCAGTACTTC
CDR3 protein: CAITRSGSYEQYF

J gene: TRBJ2-5
clone size: NA
V gene: TRBV11-2
D gene: NA
CDR3 length: 14
CDR3 DNA: TGTGCCAGCAGCCGAGGTAGCACCCAAGAGACCCAGTACTTC
CDR3 protein: CASSRGSTQETQYF

J gene: TRBJ2-2
clone size: few
V gene: TRBV2
D gene: TRBD1
CDR3 length: 16
CDR3 DNA: TGTGCCAGCATCCTAGGGACAGGGCGTAACACCGGGGAGCTGTTTTTT
CDR3 protein: CASILGTGRNTGELFF

J gene: TRBJ1-1
clone size: NA
V gene: TRBV7-9
D gene: NA
CDR3 length: 12
CDR3 DNA: TGTGCCAGCAGCCACGAGAACACTGAAGCTTTCTTT
CDR3 protein: CASSHENTEAFF

J gene: TRBJ2-6
clone size: NA
V gene: TRBV13
D gene: NA
CDR3 length: 15
CDR3 DNA: TGTGCCAGCAGCTCGCTAGCTTCTGGGGCCAACGTCCTGACTTTC
CDR3 protein: CASSSLASGANVLTF

J gene: TRBJ2-6
clone size: few
V gene: TRBV30
D gene: NA
CDR3 length: 17
CDR3 DNA: TGTGCCTGGAGTAGGGGCCGAACCCGCTCTGGGGCCAACGTCCTGACTTTC
CDR3 protein: CAWSRGRTRSGANVLTF

J gene: TRBJ2-3
clone size: few
V gene: TRBV29-1
D gene: TRBD2
CDR3 length: 14
CDR3 DNA: TGCAGCGTTGTGACTAGCGGGAACACAGATACGCAGTATTTT
CDR3 protein: CSVVTSGNTDTQYF

J gene: TRBJ2-1
clone size: NA
V gene: TRBV7-9
D gene: NA
CDR3 length: 11
CDR3 DNA: TGTGCCAGCAGTATGGGACCTGAGCAGTTCTTC
CDR3 protein: CASSMGPEQFF

J gene: TRBJ2-5
clone size: NA
V gene: TRBV29-1
D gene: NA
CDR3 length: 13
CDR3 DNA: TGCAGCGTTGTGGCTAGATGGCAAGAGACCCAGTACTTC
CDR3 protein: CSVVARWQETQYF